This TCR beta chain stems from a study of blood T cells in healthy people across ages. Losses at the gene ends were 3 bases for V and 1 base for J; bases not matched to a gene: 9. This CDR3 is built from 17 residues. The germline V gene encodes CDR1 SEHNR and CDR2 FQNEAQ (reference sequence). The authors ran a second PCR of roughly 6 to 11 cycles using a sample-barcoded 5' primer and a J-beta primer mix. TCRdb independently ran MiXCR on the 5' RACE reads; one entry per CDR3 protein. The repertoire includes hundreds of thousands of distinct CDR3 sequences, 58% of them detected once, and over 35% sits in the top ten.

The rearrangement joins TRBV7-9 to TRBJ2-3; TRBD1 matches at 8 bases. Sequencing used blood. This TCR was sampled from a man between 60 and 75 years old in good health. The CDR3 coding sequence is TGTGCCAGCAGCTTGGGCTTTCAGGACAGGGGCACAGATACGCAGTATTTT. Residues: CASSLGFQDRGTDTQYF.